Sequencing of this T cell receptor beta chain was carried out in a study of T cell repertoires in cytomegalovirus infection. CDR3 length: 12 residues. Germline V gene lookup returns CDR1 SNHLY and CDR2 FYNNEI. Trimming shortened V by 8 bases and J by 3 bases, and 11 bases separated the two germline ends. TCRdb recomputed calls from the reads with MiXCR, one row per CDR3 protein. The profile shows just under 550,000 distinct CDR3 sequences, about 25% of them singletons. The chain has TRBV2 and TRBJ2-7, with D tentatively TRBD1 or TRBD2 (5 bases each). The source material was PBMCs. This TCR came from a human donor in good health (CMV status not recorded). Some clones in this sample may be carry-over from other donors' samples. CDR3 in amino acids: CASLRDLYEQYV. CDR3 nucleotides: TGTGCCAGCCTCCGGGACCTCTACGAGCAGTACGTC.